Below, one T cell receptor beta chain is given with its context. In the source study's methods: Amplification from reference gene primers served as the basis for estimated nucleated cell counts. Assay used: immunoSEQ multiplex PCR; TCRdb lists only in-frame clones, some missing. The V and J calls and clone size come from that table; D and trimming were worked out from the DNA. In the table there are 150,000 to 250,000 clones, roughly four fifths of which are singletons. Living in 24 US areas, the participants were between 18 and 89 years of age. These data originate in a study of blood T cell repertoires in COVID-19. Across the whole study: Whether acute or convalescent, the COVID-19 samples came from the United States, Italy and Spain. T cells, B-cell-depleted T cells, or PBMCs provided the cDNA or gDNA that served as material.

Trimming cost V 6 bases and J 6 bases; bases outside gene matches: 5. In germline, CDR1 is SNHLY, CDR2 FYNNEI. CDR3 size: 13 residues. Sequenced: PBMCs or T cells enriched from blood (not recorded which). The receptor comes from a man in his forties or fifties who had recovered from COVID-19. This chain joins TRBV2 and TRBJ1-1, with TRBD1 matching 9 bases. The DNA for the CDR3 is TGTGCCAGCAGGGACAGGGGATTCTCTGAAGCTTTCTTT. Its translation: CASRDRGFSEAFF. The variable domain in full, completed from reference TRBV2 and TRBJ1-1, reads EPEVTQTPSHQVTQMGQEVILRCVPISNHLYFYWYRQILGQKVEFLVSFYNNEISEKSEIFDDQFSVERPDGSNFTLKIRSTKLEDSAMYFCASRDRGFSEAFFGQGTRLTVV.